The rows below give T cell receptor beta chains drawn from one sample of a study of human T cells and chemical hapten exposure. TCRdb independently ran MiXCR on the RACE reads; one entry per CDR3 protein. The repertoire holds a few hundred thousand distinct CDR3 sequences, roughly 4.8% seen once, with approximately 2.3% in the top ten. The starting material was whole blood, obtained in connection with sensitization to the hapten diphenylcyclopropenone (DPC). The receptors shown here come from a woman aged 50 to 65 with alopecia areata. Some clones in this sample may be carry-over from other donors' samples. Each CDR3 is given with its conserved first and last residue. Each record gives: D gene, J gene, V gene, CDR3 protein. D genes are given only for firm matches.

d_call: -
j_call: TRBJ2-1
v_call: TRBV11-2
cdr3_aa: CASSAATSSYNEQFF

d_call: -
j_call: TRBJ1-2
v_call: TRBV10-3
cdr3_aa: CAISEDRGYTF

d_call: -
j_call: TRBJ2-4
v_call: TRBV9
cdr3_aa: CASSPRGKNIQYF

d_call: -
j_call: TRBJ1-2
v_call: TRBV19
cdr3_aa: CASSISRNNYGYTF

d_call: TRBD1
j_call: TRBJ2-7
v_call: TRBV6-1
cdr3_aa: CASSEAQGPYEQYF

d_call: -
j_call: TRBJ2-1
v_call: TRBV12-5
cdr3_aa: CASGLDRFHEQFF

d_call: -
j_call: TRBJ2-7
v_call: TRBV28
cdr3_aa: CASIPRGFPYEQYF

d_call: -
j_call: TRBJ2-3
v_call: TRBV5-5
cdr3_aa: CASSLASAYTDTQYF

d_call: -
j_call: TRBJ2-3
v_call: TRBV7-2
cdr3_aa: CASSRSGTGTDTQYF

d_call: -
j_call: TRBJ2-5
v_call: TRBV7-2
cdr3_aa: CASSLWLDHLYQETQYF

d_call: -
j_call: TRBJ1-1
v_call: TRBV29-1
cdr3_aa: CSVRSMNTEAFF

d_call: TRBD1
j_call: TRBJ1-1
v_call: TRBV27
cdr3_aa: CASSPRGRGTEAFF

d_call: -
j_call: TRBJ2-7
v_call: TRBV5-1
cdr3_aa: CASSGSQNYEQYF

d_call: TRBD1
j_call: TRBJ2-2
v_call: TRBV29-1
cdr3_aa: CSVDIQGTGELFF

d_call: TRBD2
j_call: TRBJ2-7
v_call: TRBV7-6
cdr3_aa: CASSPGGGSLGEQYF

d_call: -
j_call: TRBJ2-3
v_call: TRBV5-1
cdr3_aa: CASSLATQGPTDTQYF

d_call: -
j_call: TRBJ1-5
v_call: TRBV9
cdr3_aa: CASSANPEADSNQPQHF

d_call: -
j_call: TRBJ2-3
v_call: TRBV20-1
cdr3_aa: CRGASASTDTQYF

d_call: -
j_call: TRBJ1-1
v_call: TRBV7-9
cdr3_aa: CASSLGSSEAFF

d_call: -
j_call: TRBJ2-2
v_call: TRBV6-2/TRBV6-3
cdr3_aa: CASSYRQAPDTGELFF

d_call: -
j_call: TRBJ1-4
v_call: TRBV7-9
cdr3_aa: CASSSDPTTNEKLFF

d_call: TRBD2
j_call: TRBJ2-4
v_call: TRBV20-1
cdr3_aa: CSARGSGGVAKNIQYF

d_call: -
j_call: TRBJ2-7
v_call: TRBV20-1
cdr3_aa: CSARNLGIEDEQYF

d_call: TRBD1
j_call: TRBJ1-5
v_call: TRBV29-1
cdr3_aa: CSVAGTGGPGRSQHF

d_call: -
j_call: TRBJ2-4
v_call: TRBV7-2
cdr3_aa: CASSGGAKNIQYF

d_call: TRBD2
j_call: TRBJ2-1
v_call: TRBV6-6
cdr3_aa: CASSYSPTSGPNEQFF

d_call: TRBD2
j_call: TRBJ2-3
v_call: TRBV12-3/TRBV12-4
cdr3_aa: CASSPGTSGGAGTQYF

d_call: TRBD1
j_call: TRBJ1-5
v_call: TRBV3-1
cdr3_aa: CASSQKAGGSNQPQHF

d_call: TRBD2
j_call: TRBJ2-7
v_call: TRBV27
cdr3_aa: CASSLMAGGYEQYF

d_call: TRBD2
j_call: TRBJ2-3
v_call: TRBV7-6
cdr3_aa: CASSPRGSGRAPADTQYF

d_call: -
j_call: TRBJ1-4
v_call: TRBV6-1
cdr3_aa: CASSDWGATNEKLFF

d_call: TRBD1
j_call: TRBJ2-7
v_call: TRBV5-1
cdr3_aa: CASSLEGQGADEQYF

d_call: -
j_call: TRBJ1-5
v_call: TRBV12-3/TRBV12-4
cdr3_aa: CASNMGGVSNQPQHF

d_call: TRBD2
j_call: TRBJ2-1
v_call: TRBV3-1
cdr3_aa: CASSQDGGLAGQFSYNEQFF

d_call: -
j_call: TRBJ2-7
v_call: TRBV6-2/TRBV6-3
cdr3_aa: CASSVPGALVTYEQYF

d_call: -
j_call: TRBJ1-5
v_call: TRBV6-6
cdr3_aa: CASSLGPRNQPKHF

d_call: -
j_call: TRBJ1-1
v_call: TRBV11-2
cdr3_aa: CASSLDRGGAYANTEAFF

d_call: -
j_call: TRBJ2-2
v_call: TRBV29-1
cdr3_aa: CSAVTGPLNTGELFF

d_call: TRBD2
j_call: TRBJ2-5
v_call: TRBV6-5
cdr3_aa: CASSYSIASGSIEKSQYF

d_call: TRBD2
j_call: TRBJ2-4
v_call: TRBV27
cdr3_aa: CASREVWLAGGGNIQYF

d_call: TRBD1
j_call: TRBJ2-1
v_call: TRBV29-1
cdr3_aa: CSVALVGTGSEGGLNEQFF

d_call: -
j_call: TRBJ1-4
v_call: TRBV12-3/TRBV12-4
cdr3_aa: CATSDGLSEKLFF

d_call: -
j_call: TRBJ2-7
v_call: TRBV2
cdr3_aa: CASSEPISYEQYF

d_call: -
j_call: TRBJ2-1
v_call: TRBV7-9
cdr3_aa: CASSSGRDRTYNEQFF

d_call: -
j_call: TRBJ1-1
v_call: TRBV4-1
cdr3_aa: CASSQAITGLRFTEAFF

d_call: TRBD1
j_call: TRBJ1-1
v_call: TRBV12-3/TRBV12-4
cdr3_aa: CASTYDRDTEAFF

d_call: -
j_call: TRBJ1-1
v_call: TRBV9
cdr3_aa: CASSPDSVSGTEAFF

d_call: -
j_call: TRBJ1-5
v_call: TRBV20-1
cdr3_aa: CSATQGSGGQPQHF

d_call: TRBD1
j_call: TRBJ1-6
v_call: TRBV20-1
cdr3_aa: CSAPPDRGGSPLHF

d_call: -
j_call: TRBJ2-4
v_call: TRBV12-3/TRBV12-4
cdr3_aa: CASSPDTLRNIQYF

d_call: TRBD2
j_call: TRBJ2-3
v_call: TRBV5-1
cdr3_aa: CASSPGLVSDTQYF

d_call: -
j_call: TRBJ2-3
v_call: TRBV10-3
cdr3_aa: CATGQNTDTQYF

d_call: -
j_call: TRBJ2-1
v_call: TRBV11-3
cdr3_aa: CASSLGPLSYNEQFF

d_call: TRBD1
j_call: TRBJ1-1
v_call: TRBV6-6
cdr3_aa: CASSYPTGSTEAFF

d_call: -
j_call: TRBJ1-5
v_call: TRBV5-1
cdr3_aa: CASSLEGVQPQHF

d_call: -
j_call: TRBJ2-3
v_call: TRBV5-6
cdr3_aa: CASSLLLGDTQYF

d_call: TRBD1
j_call: TRBJ2-5
v_call: TRBV3-1
cdr3_aa: CASRGGGSETQYF

d_call: -
j_call: TRBJ1-1
v_call: TRBV29-1
cdr3_aa: CSVANGGNTEAFF

d_call: TRBD1
j_call: TRBJ1-5
v_call: TRBV7-9
cdr3_aa: CASSLAGQGHQPQHF

d_call: -
j_call: TRBJ1-5
v_call: TRBV12-3/TRBV12-4
cdr3_aa: CASSLVGPSGNQPQHF